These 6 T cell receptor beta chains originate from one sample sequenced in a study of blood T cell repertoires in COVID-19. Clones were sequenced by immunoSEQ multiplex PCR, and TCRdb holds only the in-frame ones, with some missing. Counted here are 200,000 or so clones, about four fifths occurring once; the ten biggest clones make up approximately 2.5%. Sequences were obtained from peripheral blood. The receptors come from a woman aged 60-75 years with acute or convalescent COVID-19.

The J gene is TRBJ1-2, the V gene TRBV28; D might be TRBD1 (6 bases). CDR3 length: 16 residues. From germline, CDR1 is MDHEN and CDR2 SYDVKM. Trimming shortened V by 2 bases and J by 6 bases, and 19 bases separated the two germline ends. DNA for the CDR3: TGTGCCAGCAGTTTAGATGGGGGGGCAGGGTCAAATGGCTACACCTTC. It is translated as CASSLDGGAGSNGYTF.

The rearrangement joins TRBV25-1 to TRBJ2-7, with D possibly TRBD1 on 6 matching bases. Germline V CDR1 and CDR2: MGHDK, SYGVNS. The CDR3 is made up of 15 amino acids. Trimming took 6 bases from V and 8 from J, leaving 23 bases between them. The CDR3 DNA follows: TGTGCCAGCAGGAACTCAGGGGCGACTGAATTAAAGCAGTACTTC. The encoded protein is CASRNSGATELKQYF.

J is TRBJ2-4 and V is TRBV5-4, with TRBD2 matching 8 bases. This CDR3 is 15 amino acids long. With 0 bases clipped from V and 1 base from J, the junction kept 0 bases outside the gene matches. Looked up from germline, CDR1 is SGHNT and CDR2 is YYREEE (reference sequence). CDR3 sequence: CASSLAGGAKNIQYF. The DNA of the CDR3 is TGTGCCAGCAGCTTGGCGGGGGGGGCCAAAAACATTCAGTACTTC.

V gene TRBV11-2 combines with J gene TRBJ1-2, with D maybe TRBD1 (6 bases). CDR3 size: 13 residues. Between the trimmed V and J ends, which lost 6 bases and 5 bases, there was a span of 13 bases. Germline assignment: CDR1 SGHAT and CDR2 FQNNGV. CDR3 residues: CASRKTGLYGYTF. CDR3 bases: TGTGCCAGCAGAAAGACAGGCCTTTATGGCTACACCTTC.

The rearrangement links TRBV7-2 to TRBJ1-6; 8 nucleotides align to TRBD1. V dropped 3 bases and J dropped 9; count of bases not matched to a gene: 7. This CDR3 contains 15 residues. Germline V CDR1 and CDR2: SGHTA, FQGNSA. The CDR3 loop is CASSLLTGAGSPLHF. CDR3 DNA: TGTGCCAGCAGCTTGTTGACAGGGGCGGGTTCACCCCTCCACTTT.

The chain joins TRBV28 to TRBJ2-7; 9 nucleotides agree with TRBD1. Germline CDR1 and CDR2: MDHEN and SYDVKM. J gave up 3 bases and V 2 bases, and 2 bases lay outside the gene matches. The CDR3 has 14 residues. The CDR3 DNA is TGTGCCAGCAGTTTAGGGACAGGGCGCTACGAGCAGTACTTC. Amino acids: CASSLGTGRYEQYF.